This T cell receptor (beta chain) was recorded in a study of T cell responses to AZD1222 COVID-19 vaccine. Study-level points and caveats: Unmutated variant regions reportedly attract nearly half of all spike-specific TCRs.

As to this clone: The antigen is not known.

Generated by immunoSEQ multiplex PCR, the TCRdb table keeps only in-frame clones and is missing some. This table has 200,000 to 300,000 clones, 80% to 95% appearing once. Germline V gene sequence: CDR1 MGHRA, CDR2 YSYEKL. This CDR3 is built from 15 residues. V lost 3 bases, J lost 6 bases, and 15 bases lay in between. This specimen consisted of peripheral blood, obtained on day 0 of AZD1222 vaccination. The source is an adult in good health. V usage is TRBV4-1 and J usage is TRBJ1-5; possibly TRBD1 for D (6 bases). The CDR3 sequence is CASSQVQGSGQPQHF. The CDR3, as DNA: TGCGCCAGCAGCCAGGTACAGGGATCAGGTCAGCCCCAGCATTTT.